Presented here are 16 T cell receptor beta chains from one specimen sequenced in a study of CD8 T cell repertoires and HIV-1 epitope variants. Repertoires were generated with immunoSEQ multiplex PCR, while TCRdb's copy carries only in-frame clones and drops some. The table includes under 100,000 clones, roughly four fifths detected once. The specimen was uncultured baseline CD8+ T cells from peripheral blood mononuclear cells (PBMCs). Every receptor here comes from a male donor with HIV.

This clone came up once. The rearrangement uses TRBV7-9 and TRBJ2-7; TRBD1 matches at 7 bases. Germline CDR1 reads SEHNR; CDR2 reads FQNEAQ (reference sequence). V was pared by 5 bases and J by 2 bases, with 6 bases of the junction left unmatched. CDR3 length: 14 residues. Here the CDR3 reads CASSPRDSAYEQYF. The CDR3 nucleotides read TGTGCCAGCAGCCCCCGGGACAGCGCCTACGAGCAGTACTTC.

The chain joins TRBV7-8 to TRBJ2-7; TRBD1 aligns across 7 bases. J was trimmed by 2 bases and V by 3 bases; bases with no gene match: 7. Germline-derived CDR1 and CDR2 are SGHVS and FQNEAQ. The CDR3 length is 15 residues. The CDR3 region has the DNA TGTGCCAGCAGCTTCGAGGGGGCGCGAGCCTACGAGCAGTACTTC. Translating gives CASSFEGARAYEQYF.

The J gene is TRBJ1-2, the V gene TRBV6-1, with 9 bases identical to TRBD1. Germline lookup yields CDR1 MNHNS and CDR2 SASEGT. J gave up 3 bases and V 4 bases, and 6 bases lay outside the gene matches. This CDR3 has 15 residues. DNA of the CDR3: TGTGCCAGCAGTGGACCGGACAGGGGAGACTATGGCTACACCTTC. This translates into CASSGPDRGDYGYTF.

J is TRBJ2-2 and V is TRBV13; TRBD1 aligns across 10 bases. With 5 bases clipped from V and 6 bases from J, the junction kept 12 bases outside the gene matches. CDR1 is PRHDT, CDR2 FYEKMQ, per germline (reference sequence). The CDR3 contains 17 residues. The DNA for the CDR3 is TGTGCCAGCAGCCCCCAGGGACAGGGGTTGGTTGCCGGGGAGCTGTTTTTT. Encoded protein: CASSPQGQGLVAGELFF. Combining the CDR3 with reference TRBV13 and TRBJ2-2 gives the whole variable domain AAGVIQSPRHLIKEKRETATLKCYPIPRHDTVYWYQQGPGQDPQFLISFYEKMQSDKGSIPDRFSAQQFSDYHSELNMSSLELGDSALYFCASSPQGQGLVAGELFFGEGSRLTVL.

This chain joins TRBV10-3 and TRBJ2-7; unclear D gene. In germline, CDR1 is ENHRY, CDR2 SYGVKD. V lost 3 bases, J lost 3 bases, and 3 bases lay in between. The length of the CDR3 is 11 residues. CDR3 bases: TGTGCCATCAGTGACATCTACGAGCAGTACTTC. Translating it yields CAISDIYEQYF.

This clone occurred a few times. The chain links TRBV5-1 to TRBJ1-2; D unresolved. The CDR3 is 13 residues long. The germline V and J ends were trimmed by 0 bases and 4 bases, with 7 bases remaining between them. Germline V gives CDR1 SGHRS, CDR2 YFSETQ. The CDR3 is CASSLEGAYGYTF. CDR3 nucleotides: TGCGCCAGCAGCTTGGAAGGTGCCTATGGCTACACCTTC.

The CDR3 here is CAISDPQETQYF. CDR3 bases: TGTGCCATCAGTGACCCCCAAGAGACCCAGTACTTC. The chain employs TRBV10-3 and TRBJ2-5; D is unresolved. V lost 3 bases and J 1 base, leaving 3 bases between the germline ends. Germline V gene sequence: CDR1 ENHRY, CDR2 SYGVKD. The CDR3 loop spans 12 amino acids.

The chain uses TRBV2 and TRBJ1-1, with D unresolved. CDR1 is SNHLY and CDR2 is FYNNEI in the germline V gene. Between the trimmed V and J ends, which lost 2 bases and 2 bases, there was a span of 12 bases. The CDR3 is 15 amino acids. The CDR3 is CASSEQTSFNTEAFF. The CDR3 DNA reads TGTGCCAGCAGTGAACAGACATCCTTCAACACTGAAGCTTTCTTT.

V is TRBV6-1 and J is TRBJ2-1, with 10 bases fitting TRBD2. Germline assignment: CDR1 MNHNS and CDR2 SASEGT. Unmatched junction bases numbered 6, after V lost 0 bases and J lost 7 bases. CDR3 length: 16 residues. The CDR3 region is CASSEAGLAVWNEQFF. CDR3 sequence (DNA): TGTGCCAGCAGTGAAGCAGGACTAGCGGTCTGGAATGAGCAGTTCTTC.

This chain connects TRBV13 to TRBJ2-7; 9 nucleotides match TRBD1. V lost 3 bases and J lost 3; bases outside the gene matches: 9. CDR1 and CDR2 from the germline V gene are PRHDT and FYEKMQ (reference sequence). The CDR3 loop spans 16 amino acids. The CDR3 DNA follows: TGTGCCAGCAGCTTTTCCCAGGACAGGGGACGCTACGAGCAGTACTTC. Residues: CASSFSQDRGRYEQYF.

V is TRBV6-1 and J is TRBJ2-7; 9 bases align to TRBD2. The V and J ends lost 0 bases and 3 bases, in that order; junction bases with no gene match: 9. CDR3 size: 17 residues. Germline V gene data show CDR1 as MNHNS and CDR2 as SASEGT. This CDR3 reads CASSEAAGGVAGYEQYF. The CDR3 nucleotides read TGTGCCAGCAGTGAAGCGGCGGGGGGGGTAGCGGGCTACGAGCAGTACTTC.

V gene TRBV5-1 combines with J gene TRBJ2-7, with 11 bases aligning to TRBD1. Trimming removed 4 bases from V and 7 bases from J; junction bases left unmatched: 7. Germline CDR1 is SGHRS and CDR2 is YFSETQ. The CDR3 runs 14 residues. The CDR3 loop reads CASSIGQGAEEQYF. As DNA, the CDR3 is TGCGCCAGCAGCATTGGACAGGGGGCTGAAGAGCAGTACTTC. The complete variable domain, with remaining parts taken from reference TRBV5-1 and TRBJ2-7, reads KAGVTQTPRYLIKTRGQQVTLSCSPISGHRSVSWYQQTPGQGLQFLFEYFSETQRNKGNFPGRFSGRQFSNSRSEMNVSTLELGDSALYLCASSIGQGAEEQYFGPGTRLTVT.

The chain is built from TRBV28 and TRBJ1-6; D might be TRBD1 (5 bases). This CDR3 has 15 residues. V was clipped by 2 bases and J by 6 bases, with 11 bases between them. Germline CDR1 reads MDHEN; CDR2 reads SYDVKM. CDR3 sequence: CASSLTGEVNSPLHF. The CDR3, as DNA: TGTGCCAGCAGTTTAACAGGCGAGGTTAATTCACCCCTCCACTTT.

The chain employs TRBV7-2 and TRBJ2-7; 11 bases map to TRBD2. V lost 2 bases and J lost 3; bases outside the gene matches: 0. Germline V gives CDR1 SGHTA, CDR2 FQGNSA. The CDR3 has 14 amino acids. The chain's CDR3 is CASSLLAGGYEQYF. The DNA for the CDR3 is TGTGCCAGCAGCTTACTAGCGGGGGGCTACGAGCAGTACTTC.

The chain joins TRBV28 to TRBJ1-1; D remains ambiguous. The V end lost 1 base, the J end lost 3 bases, and 12 bases lay between the germline ends. The CDR3 consists of 15 residues. Per germline, CDR1 MDHEN and CDR2 SYDVKM. DNA for the CDR3: TGTGCCAGCAGTTTATCGAGACGTGTATACACTGAAGCTTTCTTT. Protein: CASSLSRRVYTEAFF. The full variable domain, rest sourced from reference TRBV28 and TRBJ1-1, is DVKVTQSSRYLVKRTGEKVFLECVQDMDHENMFWYRQDPGLGLRLIYFSYDVKMKEKGDIPEGYSVSREKKERFSLILESASTNQTSMYLCASSLSRRVYTEAFFGQGTRLTVV.

The genes are TRBV29-1 and TRBJ2-1, with 13 bases lining up with TRBD2. Germline V lookup: CDR1 SQVTM, CDR2 ANQGSEA. The CDR3 sequence is 14 residues long. The ends lost 7 bases at V and 6 bases at J; junction bases unmatched: 6. CDR3 sequence (DNA): TGCAGCGCAACTAGCGGGAGGGCCGGCAATGAGCAGTTCTTC. Amino acids: CSATSGRAGNEQFF.